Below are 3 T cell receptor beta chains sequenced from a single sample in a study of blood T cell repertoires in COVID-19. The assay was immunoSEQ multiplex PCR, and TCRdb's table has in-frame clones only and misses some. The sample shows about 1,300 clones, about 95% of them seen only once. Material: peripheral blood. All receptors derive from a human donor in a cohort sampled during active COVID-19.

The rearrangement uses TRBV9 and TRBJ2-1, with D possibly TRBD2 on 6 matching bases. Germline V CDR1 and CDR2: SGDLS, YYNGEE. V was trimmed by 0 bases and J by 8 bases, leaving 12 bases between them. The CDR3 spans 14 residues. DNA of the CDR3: TGTGCCAGCAGCGTAGAAGCACTAGCACATGAGCAGTTCTTC. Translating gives CASSVEALAHEQFF.

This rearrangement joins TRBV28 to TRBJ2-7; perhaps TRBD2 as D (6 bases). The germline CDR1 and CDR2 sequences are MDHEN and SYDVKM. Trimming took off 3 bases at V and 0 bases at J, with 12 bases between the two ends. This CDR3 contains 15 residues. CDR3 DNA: TGTGCCAGCAGTTTGGGCGGCGGGGACTCCTACGAGCAGTACTTC. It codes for CASSLGGGDSYEQYF.

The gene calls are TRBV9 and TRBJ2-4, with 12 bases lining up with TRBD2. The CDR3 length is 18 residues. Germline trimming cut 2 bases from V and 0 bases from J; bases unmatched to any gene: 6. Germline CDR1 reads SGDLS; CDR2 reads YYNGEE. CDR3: CASSVRLAGALAKNIQYF. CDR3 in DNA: TGTGCCAGCAGCGTGCGACTAGCGGGGGCCCTAGCCAAAAACATTCAGTACTTC.